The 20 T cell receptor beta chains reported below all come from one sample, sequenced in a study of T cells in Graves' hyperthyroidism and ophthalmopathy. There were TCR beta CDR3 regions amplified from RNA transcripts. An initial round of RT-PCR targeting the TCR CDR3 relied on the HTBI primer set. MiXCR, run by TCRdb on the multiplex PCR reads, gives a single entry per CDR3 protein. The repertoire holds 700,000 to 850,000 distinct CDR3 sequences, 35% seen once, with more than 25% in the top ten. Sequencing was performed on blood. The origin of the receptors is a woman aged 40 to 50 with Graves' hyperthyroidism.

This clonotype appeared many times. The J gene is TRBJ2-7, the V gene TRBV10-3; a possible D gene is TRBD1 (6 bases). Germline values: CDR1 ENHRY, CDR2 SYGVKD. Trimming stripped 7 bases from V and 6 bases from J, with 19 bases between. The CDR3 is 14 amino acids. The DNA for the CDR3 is TGTGCCATCACCCCCCGGGGACACTCCGGCGAGCAGTACTTC. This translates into CAITPRGHSGEQYF.

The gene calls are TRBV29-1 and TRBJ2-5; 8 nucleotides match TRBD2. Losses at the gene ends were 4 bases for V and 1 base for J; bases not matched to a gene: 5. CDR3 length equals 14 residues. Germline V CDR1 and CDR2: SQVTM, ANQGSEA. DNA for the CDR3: TGCAGCGTTGGAAGCGGGAGCCTCCAAGAGACCCAGTACTTC. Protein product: CSVGSGSLQETQYF. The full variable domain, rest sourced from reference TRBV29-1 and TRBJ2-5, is SAVISQKPSRDICQRGTSLTIQCQVDSQVTMMFWYRQQPGQSLTLIATANQGSEATYESGFVIDKFPISRPNLTFSTLTVSNMSPEDSSIYLCSVGSGSLQETQYFGPGTRLLVL.

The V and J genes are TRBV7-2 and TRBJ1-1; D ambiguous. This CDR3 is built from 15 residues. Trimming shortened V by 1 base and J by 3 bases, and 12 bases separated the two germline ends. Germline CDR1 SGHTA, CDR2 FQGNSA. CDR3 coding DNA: TGTGCCAGCAGCTTAGAGAGTTCGGCGGACACTGAAGCTTTCTTT. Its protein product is CASSLESSADTEAFF.

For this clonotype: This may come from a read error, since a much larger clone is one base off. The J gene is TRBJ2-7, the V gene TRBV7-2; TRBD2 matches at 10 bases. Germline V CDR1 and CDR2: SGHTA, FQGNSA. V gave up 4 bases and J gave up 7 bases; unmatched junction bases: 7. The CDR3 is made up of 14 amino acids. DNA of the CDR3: TGTGCCAGCAGCTCACTAGCGGGGTTGGGGGAGCAGTACTTC. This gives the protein CASSSLAGLGEQYF.

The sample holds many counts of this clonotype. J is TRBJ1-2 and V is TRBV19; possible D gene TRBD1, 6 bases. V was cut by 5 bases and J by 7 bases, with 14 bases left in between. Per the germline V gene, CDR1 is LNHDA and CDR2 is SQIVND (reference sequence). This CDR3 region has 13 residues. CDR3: CASSPTGGGGYTF. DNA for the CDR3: TGTGCCAGTAGTCCTACGGGGGGCGGTGGCTACACCTTC.

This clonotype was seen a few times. For the CDR3, the DNA is TGTGCCAGCAGTAAAATGTCCGGGGAGCTGTTTTTT. This translates into CASSKMSGELFF. The rearrangement joins TRBV6-1 to TRBJ2-2; no reliable D call. With 5 bases removed from V and 6 bases from J, the gap between germline ends came to 7 bases. The CDR3 sequence is 12 residues long. Per germline, CDR1 MNHNS and CDR2 SASEGT.

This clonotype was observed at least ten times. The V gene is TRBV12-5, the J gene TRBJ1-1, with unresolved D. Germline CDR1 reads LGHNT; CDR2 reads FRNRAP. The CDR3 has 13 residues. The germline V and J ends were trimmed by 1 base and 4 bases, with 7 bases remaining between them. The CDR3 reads CASGLARGTEAFF. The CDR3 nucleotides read TGTGCTAGTGGTTTGGCCCGAGGCACTGAAGCTTTCTTT.

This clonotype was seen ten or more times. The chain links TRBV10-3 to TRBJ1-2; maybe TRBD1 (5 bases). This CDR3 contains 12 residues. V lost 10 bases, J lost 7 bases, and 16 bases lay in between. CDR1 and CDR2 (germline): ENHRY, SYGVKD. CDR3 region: CATREGGTGYTF. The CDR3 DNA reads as TGTGCCACCCGTGAGGGAGGGACTGGCTACACCTTC.

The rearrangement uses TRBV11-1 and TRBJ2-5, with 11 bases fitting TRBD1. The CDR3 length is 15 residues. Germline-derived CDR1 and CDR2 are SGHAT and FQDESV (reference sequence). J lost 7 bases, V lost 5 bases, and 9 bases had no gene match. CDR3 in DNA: TGTGCCAGCAGCCCGGACAGGGGGCTCTCGGGGACCCAGTACTTC. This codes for CASSPDRGLSGTQYF.

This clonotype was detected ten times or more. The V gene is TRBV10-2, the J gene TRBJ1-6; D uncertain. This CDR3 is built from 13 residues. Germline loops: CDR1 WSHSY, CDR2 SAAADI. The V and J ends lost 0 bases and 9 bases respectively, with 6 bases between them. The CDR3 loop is CASSESTGSPLHF. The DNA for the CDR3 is TGCGCCAGCAGTGAGTCGACGGGTTCACCCCTCCACTTT.

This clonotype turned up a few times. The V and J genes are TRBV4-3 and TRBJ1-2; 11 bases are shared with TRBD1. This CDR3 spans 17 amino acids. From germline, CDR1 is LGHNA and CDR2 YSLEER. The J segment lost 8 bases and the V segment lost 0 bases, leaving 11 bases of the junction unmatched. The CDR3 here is CASSQEGWTGGDGGYTF. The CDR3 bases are TGCGCCAGCAGCCAAGAAGGGTGGACAGGGGGCGATGGAGGCTACACCTTC.

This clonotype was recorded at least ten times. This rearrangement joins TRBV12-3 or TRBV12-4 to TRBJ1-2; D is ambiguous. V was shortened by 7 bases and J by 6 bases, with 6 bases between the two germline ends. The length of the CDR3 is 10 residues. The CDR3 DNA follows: TGTGCCAGCATGGGGAATGGCTACACCTTC. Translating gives CASMGNGYTF.

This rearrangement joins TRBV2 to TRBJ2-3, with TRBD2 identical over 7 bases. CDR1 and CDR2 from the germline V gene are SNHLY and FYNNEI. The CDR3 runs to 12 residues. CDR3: CAREGSTDTQYF. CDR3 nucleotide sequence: TGTGCAAGGGAGGGTAGCACAGATACGCAGTATTTT. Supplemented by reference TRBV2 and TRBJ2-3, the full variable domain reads EPEVTQTPSHQVTQMGQEVILRCVPISNHLYFYWYRQILGQKVEFLVSFYNNEISEKSEIFDDQFSVERPDGSNFTLKIRSTKLEDSAMYFCAREGSTDTQYFGPGTRLTVL.

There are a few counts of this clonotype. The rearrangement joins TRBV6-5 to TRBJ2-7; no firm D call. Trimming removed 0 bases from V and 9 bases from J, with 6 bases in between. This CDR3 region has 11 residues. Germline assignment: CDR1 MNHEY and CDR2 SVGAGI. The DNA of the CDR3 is TGTGCCAGCAGTTACTCGCGTTGGCAGTACTTC. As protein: CASSYSRWQYF.

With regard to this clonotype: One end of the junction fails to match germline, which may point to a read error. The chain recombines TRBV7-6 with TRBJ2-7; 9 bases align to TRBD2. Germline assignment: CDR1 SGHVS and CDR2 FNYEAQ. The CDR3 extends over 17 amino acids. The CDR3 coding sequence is TGTGCCGGCAGCGCCGGGGCGGGGGGGGCCGATTTCTACGAGCAGTACTTC. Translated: CAGSAGAGGADFYEQYF.

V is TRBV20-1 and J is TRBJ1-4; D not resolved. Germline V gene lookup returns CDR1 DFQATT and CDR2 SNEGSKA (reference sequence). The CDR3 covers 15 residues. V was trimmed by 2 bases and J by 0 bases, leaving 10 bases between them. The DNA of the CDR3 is TGCAGTGCTAGACCCGGGGTGTCAACTAATGAAAAACTGTTTTTT. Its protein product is CSARPGVSTNEKLFF.

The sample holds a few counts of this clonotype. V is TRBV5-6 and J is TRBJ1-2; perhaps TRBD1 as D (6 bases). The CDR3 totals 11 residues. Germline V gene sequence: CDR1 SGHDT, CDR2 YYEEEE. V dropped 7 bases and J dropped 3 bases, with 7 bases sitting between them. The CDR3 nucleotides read TGTGCCAGCCACAGGGACTATGGCTACACCTTC. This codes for CASHRDYGYTF.

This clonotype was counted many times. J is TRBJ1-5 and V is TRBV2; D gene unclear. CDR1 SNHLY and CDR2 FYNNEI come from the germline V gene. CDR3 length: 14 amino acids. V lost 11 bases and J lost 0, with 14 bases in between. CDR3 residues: CASDPGYSNQPQHF. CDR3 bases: TGTGCCTCGGACCCAGGATATAGCAATCAGCCCCAGCATTTT.

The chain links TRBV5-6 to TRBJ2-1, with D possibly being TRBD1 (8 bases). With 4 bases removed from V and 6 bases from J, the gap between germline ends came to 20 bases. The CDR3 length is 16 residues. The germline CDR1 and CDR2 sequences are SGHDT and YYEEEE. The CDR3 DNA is TGTGCCAGCAGCCTACCAGGGACAGGCGGGGGCAATGAGCAGTTCTTC. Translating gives CASSLPGTGGGNEQFF.

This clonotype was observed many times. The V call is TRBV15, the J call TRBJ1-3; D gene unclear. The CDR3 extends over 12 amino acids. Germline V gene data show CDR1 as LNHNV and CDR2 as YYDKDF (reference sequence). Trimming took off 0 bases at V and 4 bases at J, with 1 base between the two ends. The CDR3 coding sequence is TGTGCCACCAGCAGAGACGGAAACACCATATATTTT. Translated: CATSRDGNTIYF.